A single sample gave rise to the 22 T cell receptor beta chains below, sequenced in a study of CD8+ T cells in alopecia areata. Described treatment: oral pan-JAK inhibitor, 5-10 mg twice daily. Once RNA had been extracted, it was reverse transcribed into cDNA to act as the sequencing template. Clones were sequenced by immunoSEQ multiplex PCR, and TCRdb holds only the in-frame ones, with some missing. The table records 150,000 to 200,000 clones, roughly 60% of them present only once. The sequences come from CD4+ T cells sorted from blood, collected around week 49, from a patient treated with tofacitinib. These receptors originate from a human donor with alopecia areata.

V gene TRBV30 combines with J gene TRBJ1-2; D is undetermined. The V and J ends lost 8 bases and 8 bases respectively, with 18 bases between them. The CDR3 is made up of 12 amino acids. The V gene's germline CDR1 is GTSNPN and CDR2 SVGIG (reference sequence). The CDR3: CAGTQPRGGYTF. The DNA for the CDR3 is TGTGCCGGAACGCAACCCCGAGGCGGCTACACCTTC.

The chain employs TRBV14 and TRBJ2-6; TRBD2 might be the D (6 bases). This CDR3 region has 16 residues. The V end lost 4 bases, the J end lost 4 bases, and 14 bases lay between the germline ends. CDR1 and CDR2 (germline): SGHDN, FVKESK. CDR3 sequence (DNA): TGTGCCAGCAGCCCAGGACGGGGGTACGGGGCCAACGTCCTGACTTTC. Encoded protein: CASSPGRGYGANVLTF.

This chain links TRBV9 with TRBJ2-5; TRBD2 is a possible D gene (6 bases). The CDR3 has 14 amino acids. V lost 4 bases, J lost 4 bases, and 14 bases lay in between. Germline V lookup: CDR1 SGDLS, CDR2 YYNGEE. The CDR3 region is CASSSHQGGETQYF. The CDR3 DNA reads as TGTGCCAGCAGCTCACATCAGGGAGGAGAGACCCAGTACTTC.

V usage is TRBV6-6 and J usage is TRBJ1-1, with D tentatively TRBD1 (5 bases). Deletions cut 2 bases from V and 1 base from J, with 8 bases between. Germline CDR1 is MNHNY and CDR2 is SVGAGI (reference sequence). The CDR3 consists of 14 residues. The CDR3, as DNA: TGTGCCAGCAGTTACCAGGGTAGGAACACTGAAGCTTTCTTT. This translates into CASSYQGRNTEAFF.

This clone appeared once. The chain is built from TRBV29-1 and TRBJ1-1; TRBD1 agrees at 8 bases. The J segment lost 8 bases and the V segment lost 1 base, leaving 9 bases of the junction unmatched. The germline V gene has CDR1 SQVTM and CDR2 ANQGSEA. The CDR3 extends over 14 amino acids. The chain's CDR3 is CSVEGGTGRVEAFF. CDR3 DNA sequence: TGCAGCGTTGAAGGAGGGACAGGCCGGGTCGAAGCTTTCTTT.

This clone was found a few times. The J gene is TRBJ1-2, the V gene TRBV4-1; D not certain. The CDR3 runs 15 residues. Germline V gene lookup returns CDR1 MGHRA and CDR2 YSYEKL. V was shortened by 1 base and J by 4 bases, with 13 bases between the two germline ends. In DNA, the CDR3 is TGCGCCAGCAGCCAAGTTCCGGGAAGTAGCTATGGCTACACCTTC. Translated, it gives CASSQVPGSSYGYTF.

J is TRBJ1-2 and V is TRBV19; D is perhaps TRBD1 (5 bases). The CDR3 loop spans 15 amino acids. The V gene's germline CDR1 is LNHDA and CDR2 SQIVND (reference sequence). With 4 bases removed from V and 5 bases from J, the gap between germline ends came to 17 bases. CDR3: CASSNWAGSEYGYTF. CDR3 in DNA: TGTGCCAGTAGTAACTGGGCAGGGTCGGAGTATGGCTACACCTTC.

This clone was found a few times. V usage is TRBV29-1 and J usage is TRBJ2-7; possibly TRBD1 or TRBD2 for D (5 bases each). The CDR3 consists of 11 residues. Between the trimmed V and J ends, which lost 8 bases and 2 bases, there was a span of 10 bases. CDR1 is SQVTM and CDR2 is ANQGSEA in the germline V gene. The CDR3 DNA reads TGCAGCTGGGGGTACCCCTACGAGCAGTACTTC. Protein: CSWGYPYEQYF.

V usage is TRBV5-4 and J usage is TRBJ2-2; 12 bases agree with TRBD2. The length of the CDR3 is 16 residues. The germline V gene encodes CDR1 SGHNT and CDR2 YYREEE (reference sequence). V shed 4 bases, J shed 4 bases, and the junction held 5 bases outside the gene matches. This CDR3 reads CASSGTSGGITGELFF. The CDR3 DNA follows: TGTGCCAGCAGCGGAACTAGCGGGGGGATCACCGGGGAGCTGTTTTTT.

The CDR3 loop is CASSGGQTNYGYTF. The CDR3 region has the DNA TGCGCCAGCAGCGGAGGACAGACCAACTATGGCTACACCTTC. This sequence joins TRBV5-1 and TRBJ1-2; D may be TRBD1 (6 bases). Trimming pared 4 bases from V and 2 bases from J, leaving 12 bases between. CDR3 length equals 14 residues. CDR1 and CDR2 from the germline V gene are SGHRS and YFSETQ.

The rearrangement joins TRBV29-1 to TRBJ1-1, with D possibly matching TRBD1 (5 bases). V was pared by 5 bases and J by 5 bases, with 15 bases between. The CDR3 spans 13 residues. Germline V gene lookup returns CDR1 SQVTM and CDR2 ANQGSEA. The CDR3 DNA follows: TGCAGCGTTCTGCGGGGGTGGGAGACTGAAGCTTTCTTT. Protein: CSVLRGWETEAFF.

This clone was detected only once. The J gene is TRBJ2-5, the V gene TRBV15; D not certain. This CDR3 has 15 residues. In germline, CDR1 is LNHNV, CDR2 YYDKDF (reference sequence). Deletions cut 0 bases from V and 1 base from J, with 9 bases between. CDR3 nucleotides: TGTGCCACCAGCAGAGATCGGGCTCGCCAAGAGACCCAGTACTTC. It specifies CATSRDRARQETQYF.

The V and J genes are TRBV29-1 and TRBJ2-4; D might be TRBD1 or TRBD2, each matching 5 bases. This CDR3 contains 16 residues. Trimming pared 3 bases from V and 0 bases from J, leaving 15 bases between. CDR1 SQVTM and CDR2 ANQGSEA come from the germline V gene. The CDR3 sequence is CSVDKGRRLAKNIQYF. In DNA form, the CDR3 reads TGCAGCGTTGATAAGGGACGTAGACTAGCCAAAAACATTCAGTACTTC.

The CDR3 here is CASSSDGNYGYTF. CDR3 coding DNA: TGCGCCAGCAGCTCGGACGGAAACTATGGCTACACCTTC. V is TRBV5-1 and J is TRBJ1-2; D is ambiguous. The CDR3 is 13 residues long. The V gene's germline CDR1 is SGHRS and CDR2 YFSETQ. Between the trimmed V and J ends, which lost 3 bases and 2 bases, there was a span of 8 bases.

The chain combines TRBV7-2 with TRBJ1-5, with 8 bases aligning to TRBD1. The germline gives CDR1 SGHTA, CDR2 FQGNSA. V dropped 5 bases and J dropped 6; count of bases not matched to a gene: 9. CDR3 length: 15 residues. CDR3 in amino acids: CASSPTGADGQPQHF. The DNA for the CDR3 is TGTGCCAGCAGCCCGACAGGGGCGGACGGTCAGCCCCAGCATTTT.

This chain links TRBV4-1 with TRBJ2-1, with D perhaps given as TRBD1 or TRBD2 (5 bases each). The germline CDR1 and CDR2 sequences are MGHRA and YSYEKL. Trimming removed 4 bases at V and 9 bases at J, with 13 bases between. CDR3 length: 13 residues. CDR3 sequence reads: CASSRDAGGEQFF. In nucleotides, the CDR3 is TGCGCCAGCAGCCGGGACGCAGGTGGTGAGCAGTTCTTC.

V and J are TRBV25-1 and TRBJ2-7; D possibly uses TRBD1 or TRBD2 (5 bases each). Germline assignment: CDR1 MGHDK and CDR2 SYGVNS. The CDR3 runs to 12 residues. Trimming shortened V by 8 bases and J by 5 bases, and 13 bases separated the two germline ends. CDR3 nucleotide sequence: TGTGCCAGCGGGAGAGGGGTCAACGAGCAGTACTTC. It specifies CASGRGVNEQYF.

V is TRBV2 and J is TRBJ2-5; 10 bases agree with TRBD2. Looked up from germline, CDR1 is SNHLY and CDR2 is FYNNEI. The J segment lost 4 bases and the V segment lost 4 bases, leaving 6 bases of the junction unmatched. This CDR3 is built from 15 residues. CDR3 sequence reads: CASSGASGGGETQYF. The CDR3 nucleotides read TGTGCCAGCAGTGGGGCTAGCGGGGGTGGAGAGACCCAGTACTTC.

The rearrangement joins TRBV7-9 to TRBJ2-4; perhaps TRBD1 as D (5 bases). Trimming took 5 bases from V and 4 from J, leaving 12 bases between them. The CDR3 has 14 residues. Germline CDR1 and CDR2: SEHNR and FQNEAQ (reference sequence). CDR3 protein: CASSDSGPKNIQYF. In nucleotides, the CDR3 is TGTGCCAGCAGCGACAGTGGACCTAAAAACATTCAGTACTTC.

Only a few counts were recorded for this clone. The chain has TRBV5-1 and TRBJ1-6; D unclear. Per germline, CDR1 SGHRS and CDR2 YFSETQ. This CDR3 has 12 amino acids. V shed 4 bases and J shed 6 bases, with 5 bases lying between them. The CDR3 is CASSGSNSPLHF. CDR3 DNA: TGCGCCAGCAGCGGCTCTAATTCACCCCTCCACTTT. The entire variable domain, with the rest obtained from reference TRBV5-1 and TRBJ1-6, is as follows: KAGVTQTPRYLIKTRGQQVTLSCSPISGHRSVSWYQQTPGQGLQFLFEYFSETQRNKGNFPGRFSGRQFSNSRSEMNVSTLELGDSALYLCASSGSNSPLHFGNGTRLTVT.

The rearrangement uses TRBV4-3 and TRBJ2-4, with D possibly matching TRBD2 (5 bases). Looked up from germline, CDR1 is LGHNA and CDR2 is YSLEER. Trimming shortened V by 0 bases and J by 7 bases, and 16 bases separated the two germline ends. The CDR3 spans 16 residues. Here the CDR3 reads CASSQDIRGRRNIQYF. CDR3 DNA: TGCGCCAGCAGCCAAGATATACGAGGGCGGAGGAACATTCAGTACTTC.

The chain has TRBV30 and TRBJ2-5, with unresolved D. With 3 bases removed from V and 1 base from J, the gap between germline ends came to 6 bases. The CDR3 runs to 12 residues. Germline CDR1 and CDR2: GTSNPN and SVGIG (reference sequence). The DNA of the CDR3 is TGTGCCTGGAGCGGGCCCCAAGAGACCCAGTACTTC. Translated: CAWSGPQETQYF.